The rows below give T cell receptor beta chains drawn from one sample of a study of blood T cell repertoires in COVID-19. Sequenced by immunoSEQ multiplex PCR; TCRdb stores in-frame clones only, minus some. The sample records 230,000 or so clones, about 80% being singletons. What was sequenced was PBMCs or T cells enriched from blood (not recorded which). Receptors were obtained from a man aged 45-60 years who had recovered from COVID-19. CDR3s include the opening cysteine and the closing phenylalanine or tryptophan. Some rows have no size entry. The others give once, few or many, or a class for an expanded clone.

clone_size v_call cdr3_aa
- TRBV19 CASTNPGIYYGYTF
- TRBV12-3/TRBV12-4 CASSSVRGGEQFF
- TRBV11-2 CASSLEAGGPNEQFF
- TRBV28 CASSPGGPETQYF
- TRBV6-6 CASRDRRATNEKLFF
- TRBV3-1/TRBV3-2 CASSPPTVNTEAFF
- TRBV5-1 CASSTGTGGTDTQYF
- TRBV11-2 CASSLWAGNSPLHF
- TRBV4-1 CASSQDFQLNEQYF
- TRBV27 CASSLSGRFYEQYF
- TRBV28 CASSLWRRQETQYF
- TRBV5-1 CASSLAGQAEAFF
- TRBV19 CASTDTGNEKLFF
- TRBV24-1 CATSDLGTGGDTGELFF
- TRBV3-1/TRBV3-2 CASSLRVGGGYGYTF
- TRBV6-2/TRBV6-3 CASSLKREGLSYNEQFF
many TRBV4-3 CASSQGTSGRWYEQYF
- TRBV6-2/TRBV6-3 CASSYPGLAGVRTGELFF
- TRBV4-2 CALLSGRSYPEQFF
- TRBV7-2 CASSLTLGQGAPQHF
- TRBV6-4 CASSTRQGANYGYTF
- TRBV6-5 CASSYSLAGGPDTQYF
- TRBV15 CATSRDGQAYGYTF
- TRBV10-1 CASSVEDRAWTAFF
- TRBV6-5 CASIWFSGEQYF
- TRBV28 CASSFSRSSNQPQHF
few TRBV7-2 CASSPQMGAGGAFF
- TRBV5-1 CASSSSPGPANTEAFF
- TRBV6-5 CASSYRGTNSPLHF
- TRBV7-6 CASSFSSGPGSTGELFF
- TRBV19 CASSIKIINMNTEAFF
- TRBV6-1 CASSEAGLPGFLLGEKLFF
- TRBV28 CASQTTGTGAYNEQFF
once TRBV6-1 CASSELGRANQVLFF
- TRBV19 CASSMRTGGLQPQHF
- TRBV18 CASSLVNEGVNTGELFF
once TRBV6-5 CASSTVTQGAYGYTF
- TRBV29-1 CSVESRGQGIGYTF
- TRBV28 CASSLHRSSYEQYF
- TRBV6-5 CASSYERGANTIYF
- TRBV11-2 CASSLVRGSTDTQYF
few TRBV4-2 CASSPSFGTSGRDNTGELFF
- TRBV7-3 CAGLLGEGAHYEQYF
once TRBV18 CASSPPGQGISTDTQYF
- TRBV5-1 CASSLGVGGEAFF
- TRBV24-1 CATSDGTEGYSGANVLTF
- TRBV7-3 CASSLSPSSGELTDTQYF
- TRBV7-8 CASSPGTGGYSYGYTF
- TRBV13 CASSWRSGRGPDTQYF
- TRBV12-5 CASGLGGLQGGTQYF
- TRBV6-5 CASTHRRGNYGYTF
- TRBV24-1 CATSGGQASRGTDTQYF
- TRBV29-1 CSVKVGGPGTGELFF